Listed here are 3 T cell receptor beta chains from one sample, sequenced in a study of cytomegalovirus exposure and HLA in healthy donors. Primers: 60 Vbeta forward and 13 Jbeta reverse. Using immunoSEQ multiplex PCR, the repertoire was profiled, and TCRdb retains in-frame clones only, with some absent. The profile shows about 170,000 clones, 85% of them singletons. Sequencing used PBMCs. The receptors were sampled from a boy aged 2 to 9 in good health and CMV-seronegative.

V gene TRBV5-1 combines with J gene TRBJ2-7; D unclear. CDR3 length: 12 residues. V was trimmed by 5 bases and J by 0 bases, leaving 6 bases between them. Germline CDR1 is SGHRS and CDR2 is YFSETQ. The CDR3 DNA reads TGCGCCAGCAGTTCGAGCTCCTACGAGCAGTACTTC. It yields the protein CASSSSSYEQYF.

The CDR3 region has the DNA TGTGCCAGCATCGGGGGGACAGGACAGCCCCAGCATTTT. Its translation is CASIGGTGQPQHF. The V gene is TRBV2, the J gene TRBJ1-5; 8 bases are a match to TRBD1. CDR1 SNHLY and CDR2 FYNNEI come from the germline V gene. This CDR3 spans 13 amino acids. J lost 7 bases, V lost 7 bases, and 6 bases had no gene match.

The chain couples TRBV5-4 to TRBJ2-7; 9 positions agree with TRBD1. CDR3 length: 18 residues. The J segment lost 2 bases and the V segment lost 4 bases, leaving 16 bases of the junction unmatched. Germline values: CDR1 SGHNT, CDR2 YYREEE (reference sequence). CDR3 nucleotides: TGTGCCAGCAGCCGTGGAGGGGCCGGGACAGGGCCCACCTACGAGCAGTACTTC. Its protein product is CASSRGGAGTGPTYEQYF.